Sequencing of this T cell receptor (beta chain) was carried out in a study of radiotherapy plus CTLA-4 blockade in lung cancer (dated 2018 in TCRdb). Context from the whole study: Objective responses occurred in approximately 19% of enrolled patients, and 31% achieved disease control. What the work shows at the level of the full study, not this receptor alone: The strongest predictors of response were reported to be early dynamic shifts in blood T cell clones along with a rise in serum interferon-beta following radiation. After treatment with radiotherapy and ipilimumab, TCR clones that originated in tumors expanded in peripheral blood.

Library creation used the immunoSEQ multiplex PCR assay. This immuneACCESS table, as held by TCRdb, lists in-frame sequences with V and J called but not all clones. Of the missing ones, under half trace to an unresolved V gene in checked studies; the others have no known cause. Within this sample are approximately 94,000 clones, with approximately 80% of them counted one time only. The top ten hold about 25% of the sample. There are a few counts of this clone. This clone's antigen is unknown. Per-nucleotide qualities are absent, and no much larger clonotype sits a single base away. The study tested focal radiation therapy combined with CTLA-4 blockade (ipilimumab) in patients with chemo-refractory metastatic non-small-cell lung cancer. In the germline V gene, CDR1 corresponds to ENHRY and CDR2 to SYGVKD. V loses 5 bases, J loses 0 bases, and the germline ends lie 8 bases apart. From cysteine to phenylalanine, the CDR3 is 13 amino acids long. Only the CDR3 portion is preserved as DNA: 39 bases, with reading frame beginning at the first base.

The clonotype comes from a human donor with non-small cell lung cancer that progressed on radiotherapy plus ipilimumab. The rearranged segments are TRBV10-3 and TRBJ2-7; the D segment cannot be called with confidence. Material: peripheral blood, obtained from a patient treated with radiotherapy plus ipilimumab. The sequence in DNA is TGTGCCATCAGTCGGACCACCTCCTACGAGCAGTACTTC. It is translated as CAISRTTSYEQYF.